The rows below give T cell receptor beta chains drawn from one sample of a study of T cell responses to AZD1222 COVID-19 vaccine. Only in-frame clones appear in the TCRdb table, and some are missing; sequencing was by immunoSEQ multiplex PCR. The table lists about 270,000 clones, approximately 94% of them singletons, with around 0.57% in the top ten. The sequenced sample was peripheral blood, obtained 28 days after the second AZD1222 dose. These receptors were obtained from an adult who received the AZD1222 COVID-19 vaccine. CDR3s include the opening cysteine and the closing phenylalanine or tryptophan. Each record gives: clone size, V gene, D gene, J gene, CDR3 protein, CDR3 DNA. D genes are given only for firm matches. Some rows mark clone size as missing; the rest say once, few, many or name a class of expanded clone.

clone_size: NA; v_call: TRBV7-9; d_call: NA; j_call: TRBJ2-7; cdr3_aa: CASSLAVGLVEQYF; cdr3_nt: TGTGCCAGCAGCTTAGCCGTCGGCTTGGTCGAGCAGTACTTC
clone_size: NA; v_call: TRBV3-1/TRBV3-2; d_call: NA; j_call: TRBJ1-6; cdr3_aa: CASSQGTENSPLHF; cdr3_nt: TGTGCCAGCAGCCAAGGGACAGAGAATTCACCCCTCCACTTT
clone_size: NA; v_call: TRBV28; d_call: TRBD2; j_call: TRBJ2-5; cdr3_aa: CASSSPGLAGGGETQYF; cdr3_nt: TGTGCCAGCAGTTCTCCGGGACTAGCGGGAGGAGGTGAGACCCAGTACTTC
clone_size: NA; v_call: TRBV5-6; d_call: NA; j_call: TRBJ2-7; cdr3_aa: CASSSGTNLYEQYF; cdr3_nt: TGTGCCAGCAGTTCCGGGACGAATCTGTACGAGCAGTACTTC
clone_size: NA; v_call: TRBV2; d_call: NA; j_call: TRBJ1-6; cdr3_aa: CASSASPRNSPLHF; cdr3_nt: TGTGCCAGCAGTGCGTCCCCGAGGAATTCACCCCTCCACTTT
clone_size: once; v_call: TRBV28; d_call: NA; j_call: TRBJ1-3; cdr3_aa: CASSPPGSHSGNTIYF; cdr3_nt: TGTGCCAGCAGCCCCCCGGGCAGTCATTCTGGAAACACCATATATTTT
clone_size: NA; v_call: TRBV20-1; d_call: NA; j_call: TRBJ1-1; cdr3_aa: CSASKGDTEAFF; cdr3_nt: TGCAGTGCTAGTAAAGGGGACACTGAAGCTTTCTTT
clone_size: NA; v_call: TRBV5-5; d_call: NA; j_call: TRBJ1-2; cdr3_aa: CASSYEGYGYTF; cdr3_nt: TGTGCCAGCAGCTACGAAGGCTATGGCTACACCTTC
clone_size: NA; v_call: TRBV29-1; d_call: NA; j_call: TRBJ1-3; cdr3_aa: CSVEGGSLSGNTIYF; cdr3_nt: TGCAGCGTTGAAGGAGGGAGCCTCTCTGGAAACACCATATATTTT
clone_size: NA; v_call: TRBV19; d_call: NA; j_call: TRBJ1-2; cdr3_aa: CASRDLTGGTYGYTF; cdr3_nt: TGTGCCAGTAGGGACCTAACTGGGGGAACTTATGGCTACACCTTC
clone_size: once; v_call: TRBV6-6; d_call: NA; j_call: TRBJ2-7; cdr3_aa: CASSYEIAVPREQYF; cdr3_nt: TGTGCCAGCAGTTACGAAATAGCGGTGCCTCGGGAGCAGTACTTC
clone_size: NA; v_call: TRBV12-3/TRBV12-4; d_call: NA; j_call: TRBJ2-7; cdr3_aa: CASSWGDSYEQYF; cdr3_nt: TGTGCCAGCAGTTGGGGGGACTCCTACGAGCAGTACTTC
clone_size: NA; v_call: TRBV20-1; d_call: NA; j_call: TRBJ1-1; cdr3_aa: CSARRGAEAFF; cdr3_nt: TGCAGTGCTCGTCGGGGGGCTGAAGCTTTCTTT
clone_size: NA; v_call: TRBV7-2; d_call: NA; j_call: TRBJ2-3; cdr3_aa: CASSPGLILTDTQYF; cdr3_nt: TGTGCCAGCAGCCCCGGGTTGATCCTCACAGATACGCAGTATTTT
clone_size: NA; v_call: TRBV19; d_call: TRBD1; j_call: TRBJ1-2; cdr3_aa: CASSVIPQGQGGYGYTF; cdr3_nt: TGTGCCAGTAGTGTTATACCCCAGGGACAGGGAGGTTATGGCTACACCTTC
clone_size: NA; v_call: TRBV2; d_call: NA; j_call: TRBJ1-1; cdr3_aa: CASRWQGEAFF; cdr3_nt: TGTGCCAGCAGGTGGCAGGGCGAAGCTTTCTTT
clone_size: NA; v_call: TRBV11-2; d_call: NA; j_call: TRBJ2-5; cdr3_aa: CASSSQWETQYF; cdr3_nt: TGTGCCAGCAGCTCCCAATGGGAGACCCAGTACTTC
clone_size: NA; v_call: TRBV5-6; d_call: NA; j_call: TRBJ1-3; cdr3_aa: CASSLKAGNTIYF; cdr3_nt: TGTGCCAGCAGCTTGAAAGCTGGAAACACCATATATTTT
clone_size: NA; v_call: TRBV10-3; d_call: NA; j_call: TRBJ2-7; cdr3_aa: CAINPGTLYEQYF; cdr3_nt: TGTGCCATCAACCCCGGGACGCTCTACGAGCAGTACTTC
clone_size: NA; v_call: TRBV29-1; d_call: NA; j_call: TRBJ1-1; cdr3_aa: CSVSGRGRGHSNTEAFF; cdr3_nt: TGCAGCGTTTCCGGGAGGGGTAGGGGACATTCGAACACTGAAGCTTTCTTT
clone_size: NA; v_call: TRBV10-2; d_call: NA; j_call: TRBJ1-3; cdr3_aa: CASSDNPRSGNTIYF; cdr3_nt: TGCGCCAGCAGTGACAATCCTCGCTCTGGAAACACCATATATTTT
clone_size: NA; v_call: TRBV11-2; d_call: TRBD2; j_call: TRBJ2-7; cdr3_aa: CASSLPAGGGEQYF; cdr3_nt: TGTGCCAGCAGCTTACCAGCGGGGGGCGGTGAGCAGTACTTC
clone_size: NA; v_call: TRBV4-1; d_call: NA; j_call: TRBJ2-7; cdr3_aa: CASSQAGIDEQYF; cdr3_nt: TGCGCCAGCAGCCAAGCAGGAATCGACGAGCAGTACTTC
clone_size: NA; v_call: TRBV2; d_call: TRBD1; j_call: TRBJ1-5; cdr3_aa: CASSAGGTATNQPRHF; cdr3_nt: TGTGCCAGCAGTGCCGGAGGGACAGCGACCAATCAGCCCCGGCATTTT
clone_size: NA; v_call: TRBV7-9; d_call: TRBD1; j_call: TRBJ1-1; cdr3_aa: CASSDRDRGFIGSTEAFF; cdr3_nt: TGTGCCAGCAGCGACCGGGACAGGGGGTTCATCGGAAGCACTGAAGCTTTCTTT
clone_size: NA; v_call: TRBV2; d_call: TRBD1; j_call: TRBJ1-5; cdr3_aa: CASKKGQNSNQPQHF; cdr3_nt: TGTGCCAGCAAAAAGGGACAGAATAGCAATCAGCCCCAGCATTTT
clone_size: NA; v_call: TRBV5-1; d_call: NA; j_call: TRBJ2-2; cdr3_aa: CASSLSTGELFF; cdr3_nt: TGCGCCAGCAGCTTAAGTACCGGGGAGCTGTTTTTT
clone_size: NA; v_call: TRBV10-3; d_call: TRBD1; j_call: TRBJ1-2; cdr3_aa: CASRGVDYGYTF; cdr3_nt: TGTGCCTCCAGGGGGGTGGACTATGGCTACACCTTC
clone_size: NA; v_call: TRBV28; d_call: TRBD1; j_call: TRBJ1-2; cdr3_aa: CASSRTGGSYGYTF; cdr3_nt: TGTGCCAGCAGTCGAACAGGGGGCAGCTATGGCTACACCTTC
clone_size: NA; v_call: TRBV6-5; d_call: NA; j_call: TRBJ2-7; cdr3_aa: CASSYPEGSSGEQYF; cdr3_nt: TGTGCCAGCAGTTACCCAGAGGGGTCCTCGGGGGAGCAGTACTTC
clone_size: NA; v_call: TRBV27; d_call: TRBD2; j_call: TRBJ2-3; cdr3_aa: CASSLYRLAGADTQYF; cdr3_nt: TGTGCCAGCAGTTTATATAGACTAGCGGGAGCAGATACGCAGTATTTT
clone_size: once; v_call: TRBV19; d_call: NA; j_call: TRBJ1-2; cdr3_aa: CASSQRQDYGYTF; cdr3_nt: TGTGCCAGTAGTCAAAGACAGGACTATGGCTACACCTTC
clone_size: NA; v_call: TRBV29-1; d_call: TRBD2; j_call: TRBJ2-1; cdr3_aa: CSVLAGWQFF; cdr3_nt: TGCAGCGTACTAGCGGGATGGCAGTTCTTC
clone_size: NA; v_call: TRBV12-3/TRBV12-4; d_call: NA; j_call: TRBJ1-1; cdr3_aa: CASNGLDTEAFF; cdr3_nt: TGTGCCAGCAATGGGTTGGACACTGAAGCTTTCTTT
clone_size: once; v_call: TRBV13; d_call: NA; j_call: TRBJ2-3; cdr3_aa: CASTSSRAHTDTQYF; cdr3_nt: TGTGCCAGCACCTCTTCCAGGGCACACACAGATACGCAGTATTTT
clone_size: once; v_call: TRBV28; d_call: NA; j_call: TRBJ1-1; cdr3_aa: CASSGNTEAFF; cdr3_nt: TGTGCCAGCAGCGGGAACACTGAAGCTTTCTTT
clone_size: NA; v_call: TRBV5-1; d_call: TRBD1; j_call: TRBJ2-7; cdr3_aa: CASSITGTALYEQYF; cdr3_nt: TGCGCCAGCAGCATCACCGGGACAGCTCTGTACGAGCAGTACTTC
clone_size: once; v_call: TRBV12-3/TRBV12-4; d_call: NA; j_call: TRBJ2-2; cdr3_aa: CASTLNTGELFF; cdr3_nt: TGTGCCAGCACCCTTAACACCGGGGAGCTGTTTTTT
clone_size: NA; v_call: TRBV19; d_call: NA; j_call: TRBJ1-5; cdr3_aa: CASSTLRGSNQPQHF; cdr3_nt: TGTGCCAGTAGTACCCTCCGGGGCAGCAATCAGCCCCAGCATTTT
clone_size: once; v_call: TRBV6-5; d_call: NA; j_call: TRBJ1-5; cdr3_aa: CASSSPRPQHF; cdr3_nt: TGTGCCAGCAGTTCCCCCCGGCCCCAGCATTTT
clone_size: NA; v_call: TRBV6-5; d_call: NA; j_call: TRBJ1-2; cdr3_aa: CASGGGYGYTF; cdr3_nt: TGTGCCAGCGGCGGGGGGTATGGCTACACCTTC
clone_size: NA; v_call: TRBV5-1; d_call: NA; j_call: TRBJ1-6; cdr3_aa: CASSLVSAGNSPLHF; cdr3_nt: TGCGCCAGCAGCTTGGTAAGCGCGGGGAATTCACCCCTCCACTTT
clone_size: NA; v_call: TRBV7-2; d_call: NA; j_call: TRBJ1-1; cdr3_aa: CASSQKGDTEAFF; cdr3_nt: TGTGCCAGCAGCCAGAAGGGAGACACTGAAGCTTTCTTT
clone_size: NA; v_call: TRBV19; d_call: NA; j_call: TRBJ2-2; cdr3_aa: CASRGLANTGELFF; cdr3_nt: TGTGCCAGTAGGGGGCTCGCGAACACCGGGGAGCTGTTTTTT
clone_size: NA; v_call: TRBV29-1; d_call: NA; j_call: TRBJ2-7; cdr3_aa: CSVGTDTLVGEQYF; cdr3_nt: TGCAGCGTTGGGACGGACACACTCGTTGGCGAGCAGTACTTC
clone_size: NA; v_call: TRBV15; d_call: TRBD2; j_call: TRBJ2-1; cdr3_aa: CATSRGLAGDNEQFF; cdr3_nt: TGTGCCACCAGCAGAGGGCTAGCGGGAGACAATGAGCAGTTCTTC
clone_size: NA; v_call: TRBV6-5; d_call: TRBD1; j_call: TRBJ2-1; cdr3_aa: CASRIKQGAYNEQFF; cdr3_nt: TGTGCCAGCAGGATCAAACAGGGGGCCTACAATGAGCAGTTCTTC
clone_size: NA; v_call: TRBV20-1; d_call: NA; j_call: TRBJ2-7; cdr3_aa: CSAIDSYEQYF; cdr3_nt: TGCAGTGCTATTGACAGTTACGAGCAGTACTTC
clone_size: NA; v_call: TRBV29-1; d_call: NA; j_call: TRBJ2-7; cdr3_aa: CSAQDSYEQYF; cdr3_nt: TGCAGCGCCCAGGACAGCTACGAGCAGTACTTC
clone_size: NA; v_call: TRBV18; d_call: TRBD1; j_call: TRBJ1-1; cdr3_aa: CASSLGQMNTEAFF; cdr3_nt: TGTGCCAGCTCATTGGGACAGATGAACACTGAAGCTTTCTTT
clone_size: few; v_call: TRBV4-3; d_call: NA; j_call: TRBJ2-3; cdr3_aa: CASSQKGPRDTQYF; cdr3_nt: TGCGCCAGCTCTCAGAAGGGCCCTCGGGATACGCAGTATTTT
clone_size: NA; v_call: TRBV18; d_call: NA; j_call: TRBJ1-5; cdr3_aa: CASSPQGAVGQPQHF; cdr3_nt: TGTGCCAGCTCACCCCAAGGGGCTGTGGGTCAGCCCCAGCATTTT
clone_size: NA; v_call: TRBV7-7; d_call: NA; j_call: TRBJ2-3; cdr3_aa: CASSANGGTTDTQYF; cdr3_nt: TGTGCTAGCAGCGCGAACGGGGGCACCACAGATACGCAGTATTTT